These T cell receptor beta chains were read from a single sample in a study of blood T cell repertoires in COVID-19. Assay: immunoSEQ multiplex PCR; the TCRdb copy retains only in-frame clones and omits some. The sample records 120,000 to 150,000 clones, around 88% being singletons. The sequencing input was peripheral blood. Source of these receptors: a human donor in a cohort sampled during active COVID-19. The CDR3 runs from the conserved cysteine through the conserved F or W. A D gene is named only where the DNA matches it firmly. Clone sizes are given selectively: once, few, many, or a class where the clone is expanded.

CDR3 length	D gene	clone size	V gene	J gene	CDR3 DNA	CDR3 protein
14	TRBD1	.	TRBV5-5	TRBJ2-2	TGTGCCAGCAGCTTGGTAACAGGGGCCGGGGAGCTGTTTTTT	CASSLVTGAGELFF
12	.	few	TRBV7-9	TRBJ1-1	TGTGCCAGCAGCCGAGGGGGCACTGAAGCTTTCTTT	CASSRGGTEAFF
13	TRBD1	once	TRBV5-1	TRBJ1-1	TGCGCCAGCAGCTTGCAGGGGGAGTCTGAAGCTTTCTTT	CASSLQGESEAFF
16	.	.	TRBV3-1/TRBV3-2	TRBJ2-7	TGTGCCAGCAGCCTTTCCCCCGAACAGACCTCCTACGAGCAGTACTTC	CASSLSPEQTSYEQYF
13	TRBD1	.	TRBV11-3	TRBJ2-7	TGTGCCAGCAGCTCGGGACAGGGGAGAGGGCAGTACTTC	CASSSGQGRGQYF
14	.	.	TRBV18	TRBJ2-3	TGTGCCAGCTCACCACCGGCTGGGGGACTCCGACTCACTTTT	CASSPPAGGLRLTF
16	.	.	TRBV6-5	TRBJ1-2	TGTGCCAGCAGTTACTCGATCCCCGGGTCGGCCTATGGCTACACCTTC	CASSYSIPGSAYGYTF
15	TRBD1	.	TRBV11-3	TRBJ2-5	TGTGCCAGCAGCAGGACAGGGGGGTACCAAGAGACCCAGTACTTC	CASSRTGGYQETQYF
16	TRBD2	.	TRBV10-1	TRBJ2-3	TGCGCCAGCAGTGTATCAAGCGGGGCCTTCACAGATACGCAGTATTTT	CASSVSSGAFTDTQYF
15	.	.	TRBV5-6	TRBJ1-1	TGTGCCAGCAGCTTGGTCCGGGGGGTTAGCACTGAAGCTTTCTTT	CASSLVRGVSTEAFF